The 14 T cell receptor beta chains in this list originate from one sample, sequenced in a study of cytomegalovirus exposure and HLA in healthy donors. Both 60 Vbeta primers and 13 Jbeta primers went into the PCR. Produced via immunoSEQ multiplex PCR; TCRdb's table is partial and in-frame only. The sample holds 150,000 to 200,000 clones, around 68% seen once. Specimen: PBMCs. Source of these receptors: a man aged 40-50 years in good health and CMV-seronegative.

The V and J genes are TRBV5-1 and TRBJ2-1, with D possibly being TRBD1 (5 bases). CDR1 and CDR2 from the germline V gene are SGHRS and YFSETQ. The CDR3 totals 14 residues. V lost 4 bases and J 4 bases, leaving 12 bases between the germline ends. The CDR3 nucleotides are TGCGCCAGCAGCCAAACTCAGGGTTACAATGAGCAGTTCTTC. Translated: CASSQTQGYNEQFF.

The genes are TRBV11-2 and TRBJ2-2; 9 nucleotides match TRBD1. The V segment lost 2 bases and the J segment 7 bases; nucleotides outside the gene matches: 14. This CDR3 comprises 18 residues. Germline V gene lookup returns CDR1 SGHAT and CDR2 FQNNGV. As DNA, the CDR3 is TGTGCCAGCAGCTTAAGGGGGAAGACAGGGGGTCTCGGCGGGGAGCTGTTTTTT. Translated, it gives CASSLRGKTGGLGGELFF.

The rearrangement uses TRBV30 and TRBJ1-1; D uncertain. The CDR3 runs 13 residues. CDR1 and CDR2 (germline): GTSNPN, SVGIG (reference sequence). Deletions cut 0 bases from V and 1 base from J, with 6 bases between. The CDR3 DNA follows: TGTGCCTGGAGTGTACTTACGAACACTGAAGCTTTCTTT. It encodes CAWSVLTNTEAFF.

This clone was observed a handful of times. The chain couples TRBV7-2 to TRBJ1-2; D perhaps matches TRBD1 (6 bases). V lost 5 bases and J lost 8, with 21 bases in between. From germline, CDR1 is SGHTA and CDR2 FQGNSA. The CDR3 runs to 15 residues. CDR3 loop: CASSGWGGPTEGYTF. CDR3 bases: TGTGCCAGCAGCGGGTGGGGGGGGCCCACCGAAGGCTACACCTTC.

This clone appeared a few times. CDR3 nucleotide sequence: TGTGCCATCAGTGGGGGGGGGACAGATACGCAGTATTTT. This translates into CAISGGGTDTQYF. The V gene is TRBV10-3, the J gene TRBJ2-3, with 7 bases that match TRBD2. After removal of 4 bases from V and 3 bases from J, the junction contained 1 base not matched to a gene. This CDR3 is built from 13 residues. Germline CDR1 and CDR2: ENHRY and SYGVKD.

In nucleotides, the CDR3 is TGTGCCAGCAGCCCCCTGTCCGGGACGGGGGGATACAACGAGCAGTACTTC. Its translation is CASSPLSGTGGYNEQYF. V gene TRBV14 combines with J gene TRBJ2-7; 7 bases are shared with TRBD2. The CDR3 consists of 17 residues. The germline gives CDR1 SGHDN, CDR2 FVKESK. The trim removed 4 bases at V and 5 bases at J, leaving 17 bases unmatched.

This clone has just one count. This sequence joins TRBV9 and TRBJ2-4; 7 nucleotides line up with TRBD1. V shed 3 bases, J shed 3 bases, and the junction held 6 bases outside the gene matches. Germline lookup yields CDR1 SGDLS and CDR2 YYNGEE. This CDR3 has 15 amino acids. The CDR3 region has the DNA TGTGCCAGCAGCGCTCGGACAGGTGTCAAAAACATTCAGTACTTC. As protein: CASSARTGVKNIQYF.

The CDR3 DNA reads as TGTGCCTGGAAACGGGTCTGGAACTATGGCTACACCTTC. This sequence encodes CAWKRVWNYGYTF. V usage is TRBV30 and J usage is TRBJ1-2; D ambiguous. The germline V and J ends were trimmed by 4 bases and 2 bases, with 11 bases remaining between them. Per germline, CDR1 GTSNPN and CDR2 SVGIG (reference sequence). The CDR3 is 13 residues long.

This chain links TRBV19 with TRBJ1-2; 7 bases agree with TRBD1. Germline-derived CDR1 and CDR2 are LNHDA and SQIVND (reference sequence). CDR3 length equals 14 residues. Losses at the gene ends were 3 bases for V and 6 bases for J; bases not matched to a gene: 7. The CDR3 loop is CASSMNPTGNGYTF. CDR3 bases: TGTGCCAGTAGTATGAACCCGACAGGGAATGGCTACACCTTC.

The CDR3 coding sequence is TGCAGCGTTGACAAGGGGGGAGGGGGTGAAGCTTTCTTT. It encodes CSVDKGGGGEAFF. The rearrangement links TRBV29-1 to TRBJ1-1; D is perhaps TRBD1 (6 bases). Germline V gene sequence: CDR1 SQVTM, CDR2 ANQGSEA. The ends were cut back, 3 bases at V and 7 bases at J, with 15 bases in the middle. The CDR3 is 13 residues long.

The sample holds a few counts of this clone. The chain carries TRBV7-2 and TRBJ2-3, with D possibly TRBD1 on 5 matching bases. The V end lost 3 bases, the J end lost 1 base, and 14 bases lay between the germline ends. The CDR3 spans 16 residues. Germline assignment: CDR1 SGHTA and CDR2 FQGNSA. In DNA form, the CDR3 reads TGTGCCAGCAGCTTCAATCAGGGTCGAGGCACAGATACGCAGTATTTT. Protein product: CASSFNQGRGTDTQYF.

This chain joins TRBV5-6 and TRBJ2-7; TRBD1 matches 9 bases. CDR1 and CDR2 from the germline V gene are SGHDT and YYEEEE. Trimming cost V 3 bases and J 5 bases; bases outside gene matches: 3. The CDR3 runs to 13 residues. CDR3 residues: CASSYGTGHEQYF. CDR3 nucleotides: TGTGCCAGCAGCTACGGGACAGGGCACGAGCAGTACTTC.

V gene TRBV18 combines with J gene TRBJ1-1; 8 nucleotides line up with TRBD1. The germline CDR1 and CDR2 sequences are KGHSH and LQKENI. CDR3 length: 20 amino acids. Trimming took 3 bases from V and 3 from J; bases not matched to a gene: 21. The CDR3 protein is CASSPFAPPTKDRAYTEAFF. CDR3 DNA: TGTGCCAGCTCACCCTTCGCCCCACCTACGAAGGACAGGGCTTACACTGAAGCTTTCTTT.

The CDR3 region has the DNA TGTGCCAGCAGGGGGGACAGGGTCGTCACAGATACGCAGTATTTT. This translates into CASRGDRVVTDTQYF. This chain uses TRBV5-6 with TRBJ2-3; 9 bases are a match to TRBD1. V was pared by 5 bases and J by 2 bases, with 6 bases of the junction left unmatched. From germline, CDR1 is SGHDT and CDR2 YYEEEE. The CDR3 extends over 15 amino acids. The whole variable domain, remainder taken from reference TRBV5-6 and TRBJ2-3, is DAGVTQSPTHLIKTRGQQVTLRCSPKSGHDTVSWYQQALGQGPQFIFQYYEEEERQRGNFPDRFSGHQFPNYSSELNVNALLLGDSALYLCASRGDRVVTDTQYFGPGTRLTVL.